Following are 26 T cell receptor beta chains from one sample sequenced in a study of blood T cell repertoires in COVID-19. The protocol was immunoSEQ multiplex PCR, while the TCRdb copy is restricted to in-frame clones and leaves out a portion. This table holds about 200,000 clones, around 94% found once. Sequencing was performed on peripheral blood. These receptor sequences come from a man younger than 40 with COVID-19, enrolled during active disease.

The chain carries TRBV5-4 and TRBJ1-6; no clear D gene. V shed 4 bases and J shed 6 bases, with 11 bases lying between them. Germline values: CDR1 SGHNT, CDR2 YYREEE (reference sequence). The CDR3 consists of 14 residues. DNA for the CDR3: TGTGCCAGCAGCCTCGAGGGATTTAATTCACCCCTCCACTTT. Amino acids: CASSLEGFNSPLHF.

CDR3 coding DNA: TGTGCCAGCAGACAGGGAGCGAACACTGAAGCTTTCTTT. This sequence encodes CASRQGANTEAFF. This chain connects TRBV25-1 to TRBJ1-1; the D gene is possibly TRBD1 (6 bases). CDR1 MGHDK and CDR2 SYGVNS come from the germline V gene. V was trimmed by 6 bases and J by 1 base, leaving 9 bases between them. This CDR3 has 13 amino acids.

The rearrangement uses TRBV7-3 and TRBJ2-3; TRBD1 matches at 9 bases. Germline CDR1 is SGHTA and CDR2 is FQGTGA. This CDR3 contains 16 residues. Trimming cost V 4 bases and J 0 bases; bases outside gene matches: 5. This CDR3 reads CASSSRTGASTDTQYF. CDR3 DNA: TGTGCCAGCAGCTCCAGGACAGGGGCCAGCACAGATACGCAGTATTTT.

The rearrangement uses TRBV28 and TRBJ1-1; no definite D call. The CDR3 contains 12 residues. Germline V CDR1 and CDR2: MDHEN, SYDVKM. The CDR3 region is CGSGGPNTEAFF. The CDR3 nucleotides read TGTGGTTCGGGAGGCCCGAACACTGAAGCTTTCTTT.

V and J are TRBV10-2 and TRBJ2-2, with 10 bases identical to TRBD2. V shed 10 bases, J shed 4 bases, and the junction held 6 bases outside the gene matches. CDR1 is WSHSY, CDR2 SAAADI, per germline. The CDR3 is made up of 14 amino acids. Here the CDR3 reads CATRTSGGTGELFF. The CDR3 DNA sequence: TGCGCCACCCGGACTAGCGGAGGCACCGGGGAGCTGTTTTTT.

The chain is built from TRBV14 and TRBJ2-5; no reliable D call. This CDR3 spans 13 amino acids. With 1 base removed from V and 4 bases from J, the gap between germline ends came to 7 bases. CDR1 is SGHDN and CDR2 is FVKESK in the germline V gene. In DNA, the CDR3 is TGTGCCAGCAGCCAAGTACCCAGAGAGACCCAGTACTTC. Translated: CASSQVPRETQYF.

This chain uses TRBV9 with TRBJ2-2; tentative D call: TRBD2 (6 bases). This CDR3 has 16 residues. V was clipped by 4 bases and J by 0 bases, with 13 bases between them. CDR1 is SGDLS, CDR2 YYNGEE, per germline. CDR3 DNA: TGTGCCAGCAGCCCCCGACCGGGGGCGAACACCGGGGAGCTGTTTTTT. Translation gives CASSPRPGANTGELFF.

The CDR3 reads CASRWSAGGDGYTF. CDR3 nucleotides: TGTGCCAGCAGATGGAGCGCAGGGGGTGATGGCTACACCTTC. The rearrangement uses TRBV27 and TRBJ1-2, with TRBD1 matching 7 bases. The V gene's germline CDR1 is MNHEY and CDR2 SMNVEV (reference sequence). V shed 6 bases, J shed 6 bases, and the junction held 10 bases outside the gene matches. The CDR3 runs to 14 residues.

The rearrangement links TRBV13 to TRBJ2-2; D possibly corresponds to TRBD2 (7 bases). Germline CDR1 is PRHDT and CDR2 is FYEKMQ (reference sequence). Trimming pared 4 bases from V and 3 bases from J, leaving 18 bases between. The CDR3 covers 17 residues. This CDR3 reads CASSSLGRGHHTGELFF. The CDR3 coding sequence is TGTGCCAGCAGCTCCCTGGGGCGGGGGCACCACACCGGGGAGCTGTTTTTT.

This rearrangement joins TRBV11-3 to TRBJ1-6; D call uncertain. Trimming shortened V by 2 bases and J by 8 bases, and 7 bases separated the two germline ends. The CDR3 spans 13 residues. In germline, CDR1 is SGHNT, CDR2 YENEEA. In DNA form, the CDR3 reads TGTGCCAGCAGCTTACACAAAGATTCACCCCTCCACTTT. Its translation: CASSLHKDSPLHF.

CDR3 residues: CASSVGLAYGTGELFF. The CDR3 DNA reads as TGTGCCAGCAGCGTAGGGCTAGCGTACGGCACCGGGGAGCTGTTTTTT. The V call is TRBV9, the J call TRBJ2-2, with a weak D call TRBD2 (6 bases). V was pared by 0 bases and J by 4 bases, with 13 bases between. The CDR3 sequence is 16 residues long. CDR1 SGDLS and CDR2 YYNGEE come from the germline V gene.

This clone was seen once. V is TRBV6-1 and J is TRBJ2-7; TRBD2 might be the D (5 bases). Trimming left V 1 base short and J 7 bases short, with 17 bases between. Germline V gives CDR1 MNHNS, CDR2 SASEGT. This CDR3 has 15 amino acids. CDR3 nucleotide sequence: TGTGCCAGCAGTGAAGACCCCGCCGGGGTCATGGAGCAGTACTTC. This encodes CASSEDPAGVMEQYF.

This sequence joins TRBV11-2 and TRBJ1-1; 7 bases fit TRBD1. Trimming took 7 bases from V and 0 from J; bases not matched to a gene: 17. The CDR3 runs 18 residues. CDR1 is SGHAT and CDR2 is FQNNGV in the germline V gene. The CDR3 loop reads CASTSPRDSPNMNTEAFF. The CDR3 nucleotides are TGTGCCAGCACCTCCCCCCGGGACAGCCCGAACATGAACACTGAAGCTTTCTTT.

This clone was detected once. The V call is TRBV2, the J call TRBJ2-3; 10 bases align to TRBD2. The CDR3 runs to 15 residues. CDR1 and CDR2 from the germline V gene are SNHLY and FYNNEI. V lost 6 bases, J lost 4 bases, and 7 bases stayed unmatched. This CDR3 reads CASSAGTSEADTQYF. As DNA, the CDR3 is TGTGCCAGCAGCGCCGGGACTAGCGAGGCAGATACGCAGTATTTT.

The chain joins TRBV11-2 to TRBJ2-5, with 9 bases aligning to TRBD1. With V trimmed by 5 bases and J by 4 bases, 8 bases remained unmatched. This CDR3 region has 15 residues. Per germline, CDR1 SGHAT and CDR2 FQNNGV. The CDR3 bases are TGTGCCAGCAGCCCGAGGGACAGGGTAACAGAGACCCAGTACTTC. Translated: CASSPRDRVTETQYF.

The chain combines TRBV7-9 with TRBJ2-1; 9 nucleotides match TRBD2. Germline CDR1 and CDR2: SEHNR and FQNEAQ (reference sequence). V was pared by 10 bases and J by 3 bases, with 13 bases of the junction left unmatched. This CDR3 is built from 16 residues. CDR3 sequence (DNA): TGTGCCACCGGGGGGGCTAGCGGGGCGAGCTACAATGAGCAGTTCTTC. It is translated as CATGGASGASYNEQFF.

The V call is TRBV30, the J call TRBJ2-7; D uncertain. The CDR3 runs to 14 residues. V lost 1 base to trimming and J lost 0 bases, with 10 bases between them. Germline CDR1 and CDR2: GTSNPN and SVGIG (reference sequence). The CDR3 is CAWSEVPGSYEQYF. The CDR3 DNA sequence: TGTGCCTGGAGTGAGGTTCCGGGCTCCTACGAGCAGTACTTC.

The rearrangement links TRBV12-3 or TRBV12-4 to TRBJ1-3; no clear D gene. V shed 11 bases and J shed 0 bases, with 8 bases lying between them. The CDR3 length is 12 residues. CDR3 protein: CAGRVSGNTIYF. CDR3 bases: TGTGCCGGGCGGGTCTCTGGAAACACCATATATTTT.

V is TRBV15 and J is TRBJ1-1; 8 positions agree with TRBD1. With 1 base clipped from V and 3 bases from J, the junction kept 7 bases outside the gene matches. Germline V gene data show CDR1 as LNHNV and CDR2 as YYDKDF (reference sequence). This CDR3 is 16 amino acids long. CDR3 residues: CATSRVFDRGDTEAFF. The CDR3 coding sequence is TGTGCCACCAGCAGAGTGTTTGACAGGGGTGACACTGAAGCTTTCTTT.

This chain connects TRBV3-1 (or the pseudogene TRBV3-2) to TRBJ1-2; D is unresolved. V was clipped by 0 bases and J by 8 bases, with 10 bases between them. The CDR3 runs 13 residues. Germline CDR1 is LGHDT and CDR2 is YNNKEL (reference sequence). CDR3 residues: CASSQDGGSGYTF. The CDR3 DNA is TGTGCCAGCAGCCAAGATGGAGGGTCAGGCTACACCTTC.

The chain has TRBV4-2 and TRBJ1-5; TRBD1 matches 8 bases. Germline V lookup: CDR1 LGHNA, CDR2 YNFKEQ. There are 15 residues in the CDR3. Unmatched junction bases numbered 9, after V lost 3 bases and J lost 8 bases. CDR3 region: CASSQEGQAGEPQHF. The CDR3 DNA sequence: TGTGCCAGCAGCCAGGAGGGACAGGCCGGGGAGCCCCAGCATTTT.

This chain joins TRBV5-4 and TRBJ1-1; 9 nucleotides align to TRBD1. J lost 6 bases, V lost 2 bases, and 11 bases had no gene match. Germline lookup yields CDR1 SGHNT and CDR2 YYREEE (reference sequence). The length of the CDR3 is 16 residues. CDR3 residues: CASSLISGTGYPEAFF. The CDR3 nucleotides read TGTGCCAGCAGCTTAATCTCCGGGACAGGGTACCCTGAAGCTTTCTTT.

This sequence joins TRBV3-1 (or the pseudogene TRBV3-2) and TRBJ2-7; D perhaps matches TRBD2 (5 bases). The CDR3 is made up of 15 amino acids. Trimming cost V 3 bases and J 3 bases, with 15 bases left between them. Per the germline V gene, CDR1 is LGHDT and CDR2 is YNNKEL (reference sequence). CDR3 region: CASSQGPAANYEQYF. The CDR3 DNA sequence: TGTGCCAGCAGCCAGGGCCCAGCGGCCAACTACGAGCAGTACTTC.

The V gene is TRBV30, the J gene TRBJ2-7, with 11 bases lining up with TRBD2. Germline V gene sequence: CDR1 GTSNPN, CDR2 SVGIG (reference sequence). The length of the CDR3 is 13 residues. V shed 1 base and J 8 bases; nucleotides not matched to a gene: 4. CDR3 DNA sequence: TGTGCCTGGAGTGGACTAGCGGGGTCTAAGCAGTACTTC. Translated: CAWSGLAGSKQYF.

V usage is TRBV18 and J usage is TRBJ1-5; 9 bases fit TRBD1. Unmatched junction bases numbered 9, after V lost 4 bases and J lost 2 bases. The CDR3 runs 17 residues. CDR1 is KGHSH, CDR2 LQKENI, per germline. The CDR3 nucleotides are TGTGCCAGCTCACAGGACAGGGGCACGGCGGGCAATCAGCCCCAGCATTTT. Its protein product is CASSQDRGTAGNQPQHF.

This chain links TRBV19 with TRBJ2-1; a weak D match, TRBD1 (5 bases). Germline lookup yields CDR1 LNHDA and CDR2 SQIVND (reference sequence). CDR3 length equals 12 residues. Trimming cost V 5 bases and J 4 bases, with 6 bases left between them. DNA for the CDR3: TGTGCCAGTAGTGGGGCTTACAATGAGCAGTTCTTC. Its translation: CASSGAYNEQFF.